This passage covers 29 T cell receptor beta chains from one sample sequenced in a study of T-cell memory formation after mild COVID-19. From the 5' RACE reads, TCRdb called clonotypes with MiXCR, one entry per CDR3 protein. The sample yields roughly 130,000 distinct CDR3 sequences, about 17% seen once. What was sequenced was PBMCs or a T cell subset sorted from them (not recorded which). The receptors were sampled from a man aged 18-30 years who had mild COVID-19 (a few samples of this study predate the infection). Cell type and time point are not known.

The V call is TRBV6-6, the J call TRBJ1-6; weak D call: TRBD1 (6 bases). Per germline, CDR1 MNHNY and CDR2 SVGAGI (reference sequence). The CDR3 contains 12 residues. V was trimmed by 6 bases and J by 7 bases, leaving 7 bases between them. CDR3 nucleotide sequence: TGTGCCAGCAGGGGGGCGAATTCACCCCTCCACTTT. Protein: CASRGANSPLHF.

In this sample, this clonotype turned up a few times. The chain combines TRBV5-1 with TRBJ2-5, with D hard to call. Germline loops: CDR1 SGHRS, CDR2 YFSETQ. CDR3 length: 14 amino acids. Trimming left V 2 bases short and J 0 bases short, with 8 bases between. CDR3 region: CASSFSLNQETQYF. The CDR3, as DNA: TGCGCCAGCAGCTTTAGCCTCAACCAAGAGACCCAGTACTTC.

The chain recombines TRBV7-8 with TRBJ2-2, with 11 bases fitting TRBD1. V lost 5 bases, J lost 7 bases, and 6 bases stayed unmatched. Germline V CDR1 and CDR2: SGHVS, FQNEAQ. The CDR3 totals 15 residues. CDR3 in amino acids: CASSPGTGGSGELFF. DNA of the CDR3: TGTGCCAGCAGCCCAGGGACAGGGGGTAGCGGGGAGCTGTTTTTT.

This clonotype was counted ten times or more. The chain is built from TRBV5-1 and TRBJ2-3, with TRBD1 identical over 8 bases. The ends lost 4 bases at V and 4 bases at J; junction bases unmatched: 8. Looked up from germline, CDR1 is SGHRS and CDR2 is YFSETQ. The length of the CDR3 is 15 residues. CDR3 DNA: TGCGCCAGCAGCCCCCGGACAGGGATATCAGATACGCAGTATTTT. This codes for CASSPRTGISDTQYF. The variable domain in full, with the rest retrieved from reference TRBV5-1 and TRBJ2-3, is KAGVTQTPRYLIKTRGQQVTLSCSPISGHRSVSWYQQTPGQGLQFLFEYFSETQRNKGNFPGRFSGRQFSNSRSEMNVSTLELGDSALYLCASSPRTGISDTQYFGPGTRLTVL.

This clonotype was counted a few times. The rearrangement links TRBV7-2 to TRBJ2-3, with D perhaps matching TRBD2 (5 bases). CDR3 size: 15 residues. V was clipped by 5 bases and J by 0 bases, with 12 bases between them. Germline V gives CDR1 SGHTA, CDR2 FQGNSA. The CDR3 bases are TGTGCCAGCAGCCCACCGAGGGTGAGCACAGATACGCAGTATTTT. Translated: CASSPPRVSTDTQYF.

Ten or more counts support this clonotype. The chain has TRBV5-1 and TRBJ2-7; TRBD1 matches 8 bases. V trimming: 5 bases; J trimming: 2 bases; junction bases outside the gene matches: 9. The CDR3 runs 15 residues. Germline V gene data show CDR1 as SGHRS and CDR2 as YFSETQ. The CDR3 nucleotides are TGCGCCAGCAGGGGGGCCGGGACAGGAACCTACGAGCAGTACTTC. Protein: CASRGAGTGTYEQYF.

V and J are TRBV5-1 and TRBJ1-1; D not certain. Trimming left V 3 bases short and J 4 bases short, with 10 bases between. Germline assignment: CDR1 SGHRS and CDR2 YFSETQ. The CDR3 runs to 13 residues. Here the CDR3 reads CASSSGESTEAFF. The CDR3 bases are TGCGCCAGCAGCTCTGGGGAGAGCACTGAAGCTTTCTTT.

This clonotype has a handful of counts. The CDR3 DNA is TGCGCCAGCAGCACCGGGACAGGGAGGATAGAGACCCAGTACTTC. Residues: CASSTGTGRIETQYF. V and J are TRBV5-1 and TRBJ2-5; 9 positions agree with TRBD1. The CDR3 contains 15 residues. V lost 4 bases and J lost 4; bases outside the gene matches: 8. The germline V gene encodes CDR1 SGHRS and CDR2 YFSETQ.

This clonotype was observed once. The chain joins TRBV29-1 to TRBJ1-1, with 7 bases aligning to TRBD1. CDR1 is SQVTM, CDR2 ANQGSEA, per germline. The CDR3 length is 13 residues. V gave up 7 bases and J gave up 1 base; unmatched junction bases: 6. The CDR3 DNA sequence: TGCAGCGGGGCTGGACAGGAGAACACTGAAGCTTTCTTT. Its protein is CSGAGQENTEAFF.

The chain is built from TRBV7-2 and TRBJ1-6, with TRBD1 matching 9 bases. With 3 bases clipped from V and 8 bases from J, the junction kept 5 bases outside the gene matches. CDR3 length: 15 residues. CDR1 is SGHTA, CDR2 FQGNSA, per germline. The CDR3 nucleotides read TGTGCCAGCAGCTTCGCTGGACAGGGGTATTCACCCCTCCACTTT. Translated: CASSFAGQGYSPLHF.

This clonotype was seen only a few times. This chain uses TRBV7-7 with TRBJ2-1; TRBD2 is a possible D gene (6 bases). The CDR3 sequence is 13 residues long. V was pared by 4 bases and J by 10 bases, with 14 bases between. Germline V gene lookup returns CDR1 SSHAT and CDR2 FNYEAQ (reference sequence). The CDR3 coding sequence is TGTGCCAGCAGCTCGGACGCGGGGAGGGAGCAGTTCTTC. Its protein product is CASSSDAGREQFF.

This clonotype has only a few counts. V and J are TRBV10-3 and TRBJ1-2, with no clear D. The V end was cut by 10 bases, the J end by 4 bases, with 25 bases between. Germline V gene data show CDR1 as ENHRY and CDR2 as SYGVKD. CDR3 length equals 16 residues. The chain's CDR3 is CATERGGSNTFYGYTF. The CDR3 DNA is TGTGCCACCGAGCGTGGCGGCAGCAATACATTCTATGGCTACACCTTC.

This clonotype has only a few counts. The chain has TRBV28 and TRBJ2-7; tentatively, D is TRBD2 (6 bases). Between the trimmed V and J ends, which lost 3 bases and 2 bases, there was a span of 14 bases. Germline V gives CDR1 MDHEN, CDR2 SYDVKM. The CDR3 runs 15 residues. Written as DNA, the CDR3 is TGTGCCAGCAGTTTGGGCGGGGCCGATCCCTACGAGCAGTACGTC. It translates to CASSLGGADPYEQYV.

This clonotype was detected a few times. V and J are TRBV2 and TRBJ2-7, with a possible D match to TRBD1 (5 bases). The CDR3 is 16 residues long. Trimming left V 4 bases short and J 3 bases short, with 19 bases between. Germline V gene lookup returns CDR1 SNHLY and CDR2 FYNNEI. In nucleotides, the CDR3 is TGTGCCAGCAGTGCGGATCTGTGGGCCAGGGACTACGAGCAGTACGTC. Translation: CASSADLWARDYEQYV.

Only a few counts were recorded for this clonotype. The J gene is TRBJ2-2, the V gene TRBV10-1, with 9 bases identical to TRBD1. There are 16 residues in the CDR3. CDR1 is WNHNN, CDR2 SYGVQD, per germline (reference sequence). V lost 4 bases to trimming and J lost 0 bases; unmatched junction nucleotides: 3. This CDR3 reads CASSANRGPNTGELFF. The CDR3 DNA is TGCGCCAGCAGTGCAAACAGGGGGCCGAACACCGGGGAGCTGTTTTTT.

The J gene is TRBJ2-6, the V gene TRBV20-1; D gene uncertain. The V gene's germline CDR1 is DFQATT and CDR2 SNEGSKA (reference sequence). Trimming cost V 0 bases and J 0 bases, with 3 bases left between them. This CDR3 region has 14 residues. CDR3 DNA sequence: TGCAGTGCTAGAGATCTCTCTGGGGCCAACGTCCTGACTTTC. It yields the protein CSARDLSGANVLTF.

J is TRBJ2-3 and V is TRBV5-1; D is perhaps TRBD2 (6 bases). The ends were cut back, 1 base at V and 6 bases at J, with 15 bases in the middle. From germline, CDR1 is SGHRS and CDR2 YFSETQ. The CDR3 is made up of 15 amino acids. The CDR3: CASSLSGSREDTQYF. CDR3 nucleotides: TGCGCCAGCAGCTTGTCGGGGTCACGGGAGGATACGCAGTATTTT.

The table lists this clonotype with a few counts. The chain couples TRBV4-3 to TRBJ2-3, with D possibly TRBD1 on 6 matching bases. CDR3 size: 20 residues. The germline gives CDR1 LGHNA, CDR2 YSLEER. V lost 5 bases and J lost 0, with 27 bases in between. CDR3 in amino acids: CASSSQVWTAHILSTDTQYF. In nucleotides, the CDR3 is TGCGCCAGCAGCTCCCAGGTGTGGACAGCCCACATCCTTAGCACAGATACGCAGTATTTT.

The chain uses TRBV29-1 and TRBJ1-1, with D perhaps TRBD1 (5 bases). Per germline, CDR1 SQVTM and CDR2 ANQGSEA. V was shortened by 8 bases and J by 7 bases, with 17 bases between the two germline ends. The CDR3 is 12 amino acids. The CDR3 DNA is TGCAGCACTCGGGACCGAGAGTTTGAAGCTTTCTTT. Its protein is CSTRDREFEAFF.

The chain links TRBV5-4 to TRBJ2-5; 9 bases map to TRBD2. CDR3 size: 15 residues. With V trimmed by 6 bases and J by 3 bases, 9 bases remained unmatched. Germline lookup yields CDR1 SGHNT and CDR2 YYREEE (reference sequence). The CDR3 is CASTAGGRREETQYF. CDR3 nucleotide sequence: TGTGCCAGCACAGCGGGGGGACGAAGGGAAGAGACCCAGTACTTC. The variable domain in full, with the rest retrieved from reference TRBV5-4 and TRBJ2-5, is ETGVTQSPTHLIKTRGQQVTLRCSSQSGHNTVSWYQQALGQGPQFIFQYYREEENGRGNFPPRFSGLQFPNYSSELNVNALELDDSALYLCASTAGGRREETQYFGPGTRLLVL.

This clonotype was seen a few times. V is TRBV12-3 or TRBV12-4 and J is TRBJ2-3, with D perhaps matching TRBD2 (7 bases). Trimming took 8 bases from V and 2 from J, leaving 17 bases between them. The CDR3 is made up of 15 amino acids. For the CDR3, the DNA is TGTGCCAGCGGCGGGGGCCCAACTAACACAGATACGCAGTATTTT. Protein sequence: CASGGGPTNTDTQYF.

The gene calls are TRBV29-1 and TRBJ1-4; D is undetermined. CDR1 and CDR2 from the germline V gene are SQVTM and ANQGSEA. This CDR3 has 12 amino acids. V lost 4 bases, J lost 4 bases, and 7 bases lay in between. CDR3 nucleotides: TGCAGCGTTGCGGAAAGTAATGAAAAACTGTTTTTT. As protein: CSVAESNEKLFF.

This clonotype was detected a few times. The chain joins TRBV15 to TRBJ2-7; no reliable D call. Germline CDR1 is LNHNV and CDR2 is YYDKDF (reference sequence). Trimming removed 1 base from V and 2 bases from J, with 6 bases in between. The CDR3 consists of 13 residues. The CDR3 nucleotides are TGTGCCACCAGCAGAGGCATAACCTACGAGCAGTACTTC. The encoded protein is CATSRGITYEQYF.

This clonotype was seen a handful of times. V is TRBV20-1 and J is TRBJ1-1, with D hard to call. V was clipped by 3 bases and J by 1 base, with 12 bases between them. The CDR3 has 14 amino acids. Germline lookup yields CDR1 DFQATT and CDR2 SNEGSKA (reference sequence). The chain's CDR3 is CSARLGGWNTEAFF. For the CDR3, the DNA is TGCAGTGCTAGGCTGGGAGGGTGGAACACTGAAGCTTTCTTT.

The chain has TRBV11-2 and TRBJ2-6; D gene unclear. Germline CDR1 SGHAT, CDR2 FQNNGV. The CDR3 runs to 14 residues. Trimming cost V 5 bases and J 1 base, with 6 bases left between them. Written as DNA, the CDR3 is TGTGCCAGCAGCCCTTTATCTGGGGCCAACGTCCTGACTTTC. This gives the protein CASSPLSGANVLTF.

The gene calls are TRBV5-4 and TRBJ1-5; TRBD1 is a possible D gene (5 bases). Trimming shortened V by 2 bases and J by 8 bases, and 14 bases separated the two germline ends. Germline-derived CDR1 and CDR2 are SGHNT and YYREEE (reference sequence). This CDR3 is 14 amino acids long. Here the CDR3 DNA reads TGTGCCAGCAGCTTTTTCGGCAGGGATAAGCCCCAGCATTTT. Its translation: CASSFFGRDKPQHF.

This clonotype has just a few counts. The chain is built from TRBV3-1 and TRBJ1-2, with D uncertain. Per germline, CDR1 LGHDT and CDR2 YNNKEL (reference sequence). The CDR3 runs to 13 residues. The ends were cut back, 4 bases at V and 3 bases at J, with 9 bases in the middle. CDR3 residues: CASSRGPDYGYTF. The CDR3 DNA reads TGTGCCAGCAGCCGAGGGCCGGACTATGGCTACACCTTC.

This clonotype occurred a few times. J is TRBJ1-4 and V is TRBV20-1, with 7 bases that match TRBD1. This CDR3 has 13 residues. Germline V gene data show CDR1 as DFQATT and CDR2 as SNEGSKA (reference sequence). V lost 6 bases to trimming and J lost 7 bases; unmatched junction nucleotides: 8. This chain's CDR3 is CSATGEWGEKLFF. For the CDR3, the DNA is TGCAGTGCCACAGGGGAATGGGGTGAAAAACTGTTTTTT.

This clonotype was counted many times. J is TRBJ1-1 and V is TRBV15; D is ambiguous. This CDR3 spans 12 amino acids. Germline V gene sequence: CDR1 LNHNV, CDR2 YYDKDF (reference sequence). V was cut by 0 bases and J by 10 bases, with 9 bases left in between. The DNA of the CDR3 is TGTGCCACCAGCAGAGATGTCGAGGGAGCTTTCTTT. This translates into CATSRDVEGAFF.